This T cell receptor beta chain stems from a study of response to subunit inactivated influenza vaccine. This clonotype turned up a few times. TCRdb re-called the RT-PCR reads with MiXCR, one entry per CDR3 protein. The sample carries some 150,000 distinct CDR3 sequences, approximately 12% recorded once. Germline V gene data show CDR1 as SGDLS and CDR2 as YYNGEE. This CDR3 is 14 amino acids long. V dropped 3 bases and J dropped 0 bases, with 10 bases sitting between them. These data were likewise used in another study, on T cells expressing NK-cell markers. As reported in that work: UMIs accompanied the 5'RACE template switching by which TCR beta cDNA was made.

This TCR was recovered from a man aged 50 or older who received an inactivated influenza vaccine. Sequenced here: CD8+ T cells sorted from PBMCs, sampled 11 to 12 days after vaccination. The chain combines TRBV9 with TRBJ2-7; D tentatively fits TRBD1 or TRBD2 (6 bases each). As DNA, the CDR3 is TGTGCCAGCAGCGGCGGGACATCCTCCTACGAGCAGTACTTC. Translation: CASSGGTSSYEQYF.